The 22 T cell receptor beta chains presented below share a single source sample, sequenced in a study of regulatory T cells in long-lasting Graves disease. The authors built TCR beta libraries using iRepertoire HTBI primers and Arm-PCR of CDR3 regions. Via MiXCR, TCRdb re-called the multiplex PCR reads, giving one row per CDR3 protein. Among about 660,000 distinct CDR3 sequences listed, around 30% were seen once. Time point: persistent/refractory GD, antithyroid drugs over 5 years with positive TRAb. Following extraction of RNA from PBMCs, that RNA was used to make the TCR library. The material sequenced was peripheral blood mononuclear cells (PBMCs), taken when the disease was refractory, from a patient treated with antithyroid drugs. These receptors were obtained from a female donor with Graves disease.

The chain combines TRBV12-3 or TRBV12-4 with TRBJ2-1; D perhaps matches TRBD2 (6 bases). The ends were cut back, 5 bases at V and 4 bases at J, with 18 bases in the middle. This CDR3 contains 16 residues. The DNA of the CDR3 is TGTGCCAGCAGTGATATAGCGGAATTTTCTTACAATGAGCAGTTCTTC. Translated, it gives CASSDIAEFSYNEQFF.

This chain links TRBV15 with TRBJ1-5, with D hard to call. The CDR3 loop spans 12 amino acids. Deletions cut 4 bases from V and 4 bases from J, with 5 bases between. Germline V gene lookup returns CDR1 LNHNV and CDR2 YYDKDF (reference sequence). For the CDR3, the DNA is TGTGCCACCAGCAACCCAAATCAGCCCCAGCATTTT. The encoded protein is CATSNPNQPQHF.

The chain recombines TRBV7-3 with TRBJ2-1; 8 bases map to TRBD2. This CDR3 comprises 17 residues. Germline lookup yields CDR1 SGHTA and CDR2 FQGTGA. J was trimmed by 2 bases and V by 4 bases; bases with no gene match: 10. CDR3 nucleotides: TGTGCCAGCAGCTACTCCGGGGGGGCGGGAGCCTACAATGAGCAGTTCTTC. This sequence encodes CASSYSGGAGAYNEQFF.

A remark on this clonotype: A read error may produce the germline difference seen at one junction end. This rearrangement joins TRBV7-2 to TRBJ2-2; 8 nucleotides line up with TRBD2. Germline CDR1 is SGHTA and CDR2 is FQGNSA. The CDR3 extends over 15 amino acids. The CDR3 DNA sequence: TGTGCCAGCAGCGTAGCGGGACCGAACACCGGGGAGCTGTTTTTT. Amino acid sequence: CASSVAGPNTGELFF.

The chain has TRBV20-1 and TRBJ1-1; D possibly corresponds to TRBD1 (5 bases). Germline V gene data show CDR1 as DFQATT and CDR2 as SNEGSKA (reference sequence). The germline V and J ends were trimmed by 0 bases and 1 base, with 18 bases remaining between them. The CDR3 totals 17 residues. In DNA, the CDR3 is TGCAGTGCTAGAGATGCCCAGGGAATACCCCCGAACACTGAAGCTTTCTTT. It specifies CSARDAQGIPPNTEAFF.

This clonotype was seen a few times. This rearrangement joins TRBV12-3 or TRBV12-4 to TRBJ2-5, with a tentative D call TRBD2 (6 bases). V was trimmed by 5 bases and J by 4 bases, leaving 17 bases between them. The CDR3 length is 15 residues. Here the CDR3 DNA reads TGTGCCAGCAGTCTAATGGGACTGGGGGGAGAGACCCAGTACTTC. It yields the protein CASSLMGLGGETQYF.

The rearrangement links TRBV19 to TRBJ2-3; 15 bases line up with TRBD2. V lost 10 bases and J lost 8; bases outside the gene matches: 13. The germline gives CDR1 LNHDA, CDR2 SQIVND (reference sequence). The length of the CDR3 is 16 residues. CDR3 amino acids: CATSNGLAGGPGTQYF. For the CDR3, the DNA is TGTGCCACCTCGAACGGACTAGCGGGAGGGCCAGGTACGCAGTATTTT.

The J gene is TRBJ2-6, the V gene TRBV11-2; D perhaps matches TRBD1 (5 bases). This CDR3 region has 17 residues. Germline values: CDR1 SGHAT, CDR2 FQNNGV. V was trimmed by 4 bases and J by 2 bases, leaving 15 bases between them. The CDR3 nucleotides are TGTGCCAGCAGCTCAATTAAACAGGCTCCTGGGGCCAACGTCCTGACTTTC. Its protein product is CASSSIKQAPGANVLTF.

In its sample, this clonotype was seen a few times. V is TRBV7-2 and J is TRBJ1-2; D call uncertain. V gave up 1 base and J gave up 4 bases, with 13 bases separating them. CDR3 length: 15 residues. Germline loops: CDR1 SGHTA, CDR2 FQGNSA. This CDR3 is CASSLDGSSVYGYTF. Written as DNA, the CDR3 is TGTGCCAGCAGCTTAGACGGCAGTTCTGTCTATGGCTACACCTTC.

The J gene is TRBJ2-2, the V gene TRBV10-3; 12 bases match TRBD2. Germline values: CDR1 ENHRY, CDR2 SYGVKD. Losses at the gene ends were 0 bases for V and 4 bases for J; bases not matched to a gene: 9. The CDR3 loop spans 19 amino acids. The CDR3 is CAISESTTSGRLVTGELFF. For the CDR3, the DNA is TGTGCCATCAGTGAGTCGACGACTAGCGGGAGATTGGTCACCGGGGAGCTGTTTTTT.

This clonotype was detected only a few times. The chain combines TRBV11-1 with TRBJ1-5, with D maybe TRBD1 (5 bases). V lost 4 bases and J 4 bases, leaving 11 bases between the germline ends. The CDR3 length is 14 residues. Germline V gives CDR1 SGHAT, CDR2 FQDESV (reference sequence). The CDR3 loop is CASSSGDLNQPQHF. The CDR3 DNA reads as TGTGCCAGCAGCTCGGGGGACTTGAATCAGCCCCAGCATTTT.

This clonotype was observed a few times. The J gene is TRBJ1-4, the V gene TRBV7-2; D remains unclear. Germline lookup yields CDR1 SGHTA and CDR2 FQGNSA. Trimming pared 2 bases from V and 6 bases from J, leaving 4 bases between. The CDR3 spans 12 residues. Written as DNA, the CDR3 is TGTGCCAGCAGCTTATGGGATGAAAAACTGTTTTTT. Translation: CASSLWDEKLFF.

The chain has TRBV5-1 and TRBJ2-2; 8 bases agree with TRBD2. The CDR3 totals 16 residues. V dropped 4 bases and J dropped 5; count of bases not matched to a gene: 10. CDR1 is SGHRS, CDR2 YFSETQ, per germline. DNA of the CDR3: TGCGCCAGCAGCCGAACGGAACCGGGGGGGACCGGGGAGCTGTTTTTT. The encoded protein is CASSRTEPGGTGELFF.

This clonotype was counted a few times. The rearrangement uses TRBV10-3 and TRBJ2-7, with 8 bases fitting TRBD1. The CDR3 totals 12 residues. V lost 6 bases and J lost 6; bases outside the gene matches: 4. Per the germline V gene, CDR1 is ENHRY and CDR2 is SYGVKD. The DNA for the CDR3 is TGTGCCATCAGCCGACAGGGGTTCGAGCAGTACTTC. This gives the protein CAISRQGFEQYF.

This clonotype was counted ten times or more. The J gene is TRBJ1-2, the V gene TRBV28; 7 bases are shared with TRBD1. The CDR3 loop spans 12 amino acids. V dropped 5 bases and J dropped 8; count of bases not matched to a gene: 5. The germline gives CDR1 MDHEN, CDR2 SYDVKM. The CDR3 loop is CASSAGTEGYTF. In nucleotides, the CDR3 is TGTGCCAGCAGTGCTGGGACAGAAGGCTACACCTTC.

This sequence joins TRBV29-1 and TRBJ1-2; possible D gene TRBD1, 5 bases. Trimming pared 4 bases from V and 1 base from J, leaving 16 bases between. CDR3 size: 15 residues. The germline gives CDR1 SQVTM, CDR2 ANQGSEA. The CDR3 DNA sequence: TGCAGCGTTGGGGGGACTGACGTGATTAACTATGGCTACACCTTC. Translated: CSVGGTDVINYGYTF.

This clonotype was seen a handful of times. The rearrangement links TRBV6-1 to TRBJ1-1; perhaps TRBD1 as D (5 bases). Germline CDR1 is MNHNS and CDR2 is SASEGT. The V and J ends lost 4 bases and 6 bases respectively, with 9 bases between them. This CDR3 has 12 residues. CDR3: CASSGQGSEAFF. CDR3 nucleotides: TGTGCCAGCAGTGGTCAGGGCTCTGAAGCTTTCTTT.

The chain is built from TRBV19 and TRBJ1-6, with 8 bases fitting TRBD1. The junction had 7 bases not matched to a gene; V was cut back by 6 bases and J by 9 bases. The germline gives CDR1 LNHDA, CDR2 SQIVND (reference sequence). This CDR3 is 14 amino acids long. CDR3 nucleotides: TGTGCCAGTAGAGCCGGACAGGGAAGTTCACCCCTCCACTTT. Protein: CASRAGQGSSPLHF.

The J gene is TRBJ1-2, the V gene TRBV6-1; D may be TRBD1 (5 bases). Germline V lookup: CDR1 MNHNS, CDR2 SASEGT. Trimming took 5 bases from V and 8 from J, leaving 21 bases between them. The CDR3 has 15 amino acids. The CDR3 protein is CASSTPGREARGYTF. In DNA form, the CDR3 reads TGTGCCAGCAGTACCCCCGGCAGGGAGGCTCGGGGCTACACCTTC.

The rearrangement joins TRBV20-1 to TRBJ2-7; D is perhaps TRBD1 (6 bases). The V end was cut by 1 base, the J end by 1 base, with 11 bases between. Looked up from germline, CDR1 is DFQATT and CDR2 is SNEGSKA (reference sequence). The CDR3 length is 14 residues. DNA of the CDR3: TGCAGTGCTAGAGGGACAGTCTCATCCTACGAGCAGTACTTC. As protein: CSARGTVSSYEQYF.

This clonotype was counted between two and nine times. This rearrangement joins TRBV6-4 to TRBJ2-2; 8 nucleotides line up with TRBD1. CDR1 is MRHNA and CDR2 is SNTAGT in the germline V gene. V shed 11 bases and J 1 base; nucleotides not matched to a gene: 6. This CDR3 spans 14 amino acids. The CDR3 protein is CAGSGTGNTGELFF. Written as DNA, the CDR3 is TGTGCCGGGTCCGGGACAGGGAACACCGGGGAGCTGTTTTTT.

The chain uses TRBV20-1 and TRBJ2-7; TRBD2 matches at 11 bases. The CDR3 covers 15 residues. J gave up 2 bases and V 2 bases, and 5 bases lay outside the gene matches. The germline gives CDR1 DFQATT, CDR2 SNEGSKA (reference sequence). The chain's CDR3 is CSARSLAGGPYEQYF. The DNA of the CDR3 is TGCAGTGCTAGATCCCTAGCGGGAGGTCCCTACGAGCAGTACTTC.